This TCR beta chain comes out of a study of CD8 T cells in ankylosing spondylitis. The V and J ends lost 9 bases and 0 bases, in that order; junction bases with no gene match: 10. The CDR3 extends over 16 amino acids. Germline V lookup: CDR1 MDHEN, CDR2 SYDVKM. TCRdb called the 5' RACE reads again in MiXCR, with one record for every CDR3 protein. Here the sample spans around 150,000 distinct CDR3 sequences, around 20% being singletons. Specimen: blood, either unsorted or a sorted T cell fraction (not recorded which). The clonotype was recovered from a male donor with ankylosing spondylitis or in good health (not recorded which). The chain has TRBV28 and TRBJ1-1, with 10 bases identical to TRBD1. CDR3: CASLPGQGFLNTEAFF. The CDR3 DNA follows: TGTGCCAGTTTGCCGGGACAGGGGTTTTTGAACACTGAAGCTTTCTTT. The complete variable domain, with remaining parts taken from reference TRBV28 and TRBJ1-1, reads DVKVTQSSRYLVKRTGEKVFLECVQDMDHENMFWYRQDPGLGLRLIYFSYDVKMKEKGDIPEGYSVSREKKERFSLILESASTNQTSMYLCASLPGQGFLNTEAFFGQGTRLTVV.